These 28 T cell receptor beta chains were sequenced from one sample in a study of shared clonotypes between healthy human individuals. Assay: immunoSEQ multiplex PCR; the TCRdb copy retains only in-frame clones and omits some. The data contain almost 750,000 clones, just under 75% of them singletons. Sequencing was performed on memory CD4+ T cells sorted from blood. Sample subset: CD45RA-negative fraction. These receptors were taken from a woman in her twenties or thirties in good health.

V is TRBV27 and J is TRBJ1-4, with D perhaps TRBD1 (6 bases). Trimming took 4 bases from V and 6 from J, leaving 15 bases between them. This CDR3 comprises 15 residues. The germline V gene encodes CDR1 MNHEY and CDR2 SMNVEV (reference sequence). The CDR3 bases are TGTGCCAGCAGTTCGGGGGCGGCAGGACATGAAAAACTGTTTTTT. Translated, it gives CASSSGAAGHEKLFF.

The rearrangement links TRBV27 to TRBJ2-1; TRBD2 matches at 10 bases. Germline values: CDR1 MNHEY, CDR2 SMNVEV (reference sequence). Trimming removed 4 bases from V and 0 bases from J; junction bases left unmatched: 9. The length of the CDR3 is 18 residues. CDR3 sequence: CASSYRTSGQSSYNEQFF. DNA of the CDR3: TGTGCCAGCAGTTATCGGACTAGCGGTCAGAGCTCCTACAATGAGCAGTTCTTC.

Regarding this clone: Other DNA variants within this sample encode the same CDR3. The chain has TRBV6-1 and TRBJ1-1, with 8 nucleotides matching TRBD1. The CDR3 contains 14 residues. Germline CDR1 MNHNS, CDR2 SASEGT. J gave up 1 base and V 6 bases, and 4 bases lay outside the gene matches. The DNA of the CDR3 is TGTGCCAGCAGGGACAGGGTAACGAACACTGAAGCTTTCTTT. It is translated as CASRDRVTNTEAFF.

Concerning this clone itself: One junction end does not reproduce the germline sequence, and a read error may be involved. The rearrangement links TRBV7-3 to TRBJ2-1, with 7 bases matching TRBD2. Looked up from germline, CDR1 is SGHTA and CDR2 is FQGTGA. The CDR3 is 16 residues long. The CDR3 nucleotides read TGCGCCAGCAGCCCCAAGGGAGGGTTAGGACACAATGAGCAGTTCTTC. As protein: CASSPKGGLGHNEQFF. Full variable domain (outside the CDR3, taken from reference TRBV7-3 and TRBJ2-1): GAGVSQTPSNKVTEKGKYVELRCDPISGHTALYWYRQSLGQGPEFLIYFQGTGAADDSGLPNDRFFAVRPEGSVSTLKIQRTERGDSAVYLCASSPKGGLGHNEQFFGPGTRLTVL.

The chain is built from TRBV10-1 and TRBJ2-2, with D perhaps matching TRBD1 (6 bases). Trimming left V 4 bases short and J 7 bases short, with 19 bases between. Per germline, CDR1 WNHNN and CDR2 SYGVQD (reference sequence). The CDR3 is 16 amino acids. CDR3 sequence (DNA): TGCGCCAGCAGTGCCCATAGGACAGCCGGCGGCGGGGAGCTGTTTTTT. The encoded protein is CASSAHRTAGGGELFF.

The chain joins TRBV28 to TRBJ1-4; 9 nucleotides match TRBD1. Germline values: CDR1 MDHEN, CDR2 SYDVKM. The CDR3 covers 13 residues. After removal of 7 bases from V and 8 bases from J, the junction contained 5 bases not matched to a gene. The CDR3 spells CASITGTGEKLFF. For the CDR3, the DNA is TGTGCCAGCATTACCGGGACAGGGGAAAAACTGTTTTTT.

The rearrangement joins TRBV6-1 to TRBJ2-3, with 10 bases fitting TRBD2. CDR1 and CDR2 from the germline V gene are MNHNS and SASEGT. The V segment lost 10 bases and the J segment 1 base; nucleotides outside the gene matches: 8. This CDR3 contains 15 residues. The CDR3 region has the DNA TGTGCCATCCATTCCGGGACTAGCGGCACAGATACGCAGTATTTT. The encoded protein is CAIHSGTSGTDTQYF.

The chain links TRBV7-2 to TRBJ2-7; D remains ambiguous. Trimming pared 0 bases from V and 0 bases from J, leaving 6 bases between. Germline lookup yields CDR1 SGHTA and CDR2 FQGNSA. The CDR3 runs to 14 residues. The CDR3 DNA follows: TGTGCCAGCAGCTTAGCGCACAGCTCCTACGAGCAGTACTTC. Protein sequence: CASSLAHSSYEQYF.

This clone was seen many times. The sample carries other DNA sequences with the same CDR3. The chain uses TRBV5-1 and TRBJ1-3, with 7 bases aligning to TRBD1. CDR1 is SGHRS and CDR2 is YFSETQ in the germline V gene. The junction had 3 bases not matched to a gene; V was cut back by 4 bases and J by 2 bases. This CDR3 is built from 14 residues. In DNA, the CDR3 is TGCGCCAGCAGCCCAGGGACAGCTGGAAACACCATATATTTT. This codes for CASSPGTAGNTIYF.

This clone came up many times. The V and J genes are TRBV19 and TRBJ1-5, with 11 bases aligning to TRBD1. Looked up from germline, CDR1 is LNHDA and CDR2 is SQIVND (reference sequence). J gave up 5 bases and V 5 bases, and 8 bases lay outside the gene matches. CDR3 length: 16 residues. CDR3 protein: CASSVLGQGAYQPQHF. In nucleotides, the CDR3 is TGTGCCAGTAGTGTCCTCGGACAGGGGGCGTATCAGCCCCAGCATTTT.

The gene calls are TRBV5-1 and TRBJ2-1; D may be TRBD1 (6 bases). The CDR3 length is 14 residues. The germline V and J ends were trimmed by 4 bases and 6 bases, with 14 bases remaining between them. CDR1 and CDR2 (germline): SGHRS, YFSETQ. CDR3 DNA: TGCGCCAGCAGCAGGACCACAGGGCTCAATGAGCAGTTCTTC. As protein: CASSRTTGLNEQFF.

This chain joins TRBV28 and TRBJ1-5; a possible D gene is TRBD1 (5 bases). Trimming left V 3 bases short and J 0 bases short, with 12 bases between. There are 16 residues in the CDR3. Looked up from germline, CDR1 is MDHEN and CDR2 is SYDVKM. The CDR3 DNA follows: TGTGCCAGCAGTTTCTGGGACCTCTATAGCAATCAGCCCCAGCATTTT. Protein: CASSFWDLYSNQPQHF.

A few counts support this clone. The CDR3 region has the DNA TGTGCCAGCAGCCAGGACAGGGGCGAGAATGAAAAACTGTTTTTT. Encoded protein: CASSQDRGENEKLFF. The gene calls are TRBV7-9 and TRBJ1-4; 9 bases line up with TRBD1. Germline CDR1 SEHNR, CDR2 FQNEAQ (reference sequence). CDR3 size: 15 residues. V dropped 5 bases and J dropped 5; count of bases not matched to a gene: 6.

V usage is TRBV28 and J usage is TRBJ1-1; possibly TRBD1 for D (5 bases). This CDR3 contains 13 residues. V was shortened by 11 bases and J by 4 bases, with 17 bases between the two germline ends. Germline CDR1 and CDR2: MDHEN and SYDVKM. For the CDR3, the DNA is TGTGCCGTTGACAGAGTGCATACCACTGAAGCTTTCTTT. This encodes CAVDRVHTTEAFF.

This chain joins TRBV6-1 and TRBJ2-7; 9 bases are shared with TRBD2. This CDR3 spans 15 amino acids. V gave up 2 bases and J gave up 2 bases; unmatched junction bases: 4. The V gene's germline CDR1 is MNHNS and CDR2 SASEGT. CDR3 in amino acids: CASSELVAGAYEQYF. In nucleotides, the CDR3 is TGTGCCAGCAGTGAATTGGTAGCGGGAGCCTACGAGCAGTACTTC.

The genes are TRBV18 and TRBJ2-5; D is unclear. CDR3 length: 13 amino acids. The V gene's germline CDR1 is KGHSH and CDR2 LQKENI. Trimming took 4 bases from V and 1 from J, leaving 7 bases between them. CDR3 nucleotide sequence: TGTGCCAGCTCACTGGGCATCCAAGAGACCCAGTACTTC. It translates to CASSLGIQETQYF.

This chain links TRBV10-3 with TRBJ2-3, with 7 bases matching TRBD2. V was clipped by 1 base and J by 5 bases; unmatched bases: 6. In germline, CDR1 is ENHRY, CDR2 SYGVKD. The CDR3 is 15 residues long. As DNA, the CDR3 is TGTGCCATCAGTGAGTTTGCGGGAGTACGAGATACGCAGTATTTT. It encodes CAISEFAGVRDTQYF.

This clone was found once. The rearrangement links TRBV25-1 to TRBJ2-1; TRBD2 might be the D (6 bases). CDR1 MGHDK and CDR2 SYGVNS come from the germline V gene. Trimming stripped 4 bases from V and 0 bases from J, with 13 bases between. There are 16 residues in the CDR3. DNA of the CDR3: TGTGCCAGCAGTGGGGCGGAGACTAGCTCCTACAATGAGCAGTTCTTC. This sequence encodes CASSGAETSSYNEQFF.

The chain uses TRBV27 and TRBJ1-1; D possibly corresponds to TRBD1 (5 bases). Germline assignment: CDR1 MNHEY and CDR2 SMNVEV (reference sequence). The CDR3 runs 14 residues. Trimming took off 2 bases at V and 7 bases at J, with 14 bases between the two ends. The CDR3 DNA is TGTGCCAGCAGTTTACAGGGACGGGTTAGTGAAGCTTTCTTT. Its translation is CASSLQGRVSEAFF.

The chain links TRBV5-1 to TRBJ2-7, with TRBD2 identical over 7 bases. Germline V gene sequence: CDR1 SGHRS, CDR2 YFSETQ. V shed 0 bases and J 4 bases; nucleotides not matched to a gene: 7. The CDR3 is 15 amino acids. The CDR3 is CASSLVAGAGYEQYF. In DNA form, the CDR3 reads TGCGCCAGCAGCTTGGTTGCGGGAGCTGGGTACGAGCAGTACTTC.

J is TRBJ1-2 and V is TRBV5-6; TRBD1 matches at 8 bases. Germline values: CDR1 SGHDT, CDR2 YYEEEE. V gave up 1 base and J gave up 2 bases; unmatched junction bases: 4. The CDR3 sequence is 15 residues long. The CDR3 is CASSLWAGGNYGYTF. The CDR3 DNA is TGTGCCAGCAGCTTGTGGGCAGGGGGCAACTATGGCTACACCTTC.

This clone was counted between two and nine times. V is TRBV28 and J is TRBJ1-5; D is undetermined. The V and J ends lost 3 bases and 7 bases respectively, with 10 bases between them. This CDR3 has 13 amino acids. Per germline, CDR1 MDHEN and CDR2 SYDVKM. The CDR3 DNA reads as TGTGCCAGCAGTTTCGGCGCCTTCCAGCCCCAGCATTTT. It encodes CASSFGAFQPQHF.

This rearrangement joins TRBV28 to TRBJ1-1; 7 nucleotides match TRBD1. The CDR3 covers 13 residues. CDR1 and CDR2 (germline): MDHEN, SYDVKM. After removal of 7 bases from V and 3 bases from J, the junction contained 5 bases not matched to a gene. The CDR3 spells CASKAGGDTEAFF. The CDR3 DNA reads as TGTGCCAGCAAGGCAGGGGGGGACACTGAAGCTTTCTTT.

The CDR3 here is CASSLDGSPGANYGYTF. The CDR3 nucleotides read TGTGCCAGCAGTTTGGACGGAAGTCCCGGAGCTAACTATGGCTACACCTTC. The chain uses TRBV28 and TRBJ1-2; D is undetermined. The CDR3 is 17 residues long. Germline lookup yields CDR1 MDHEN and CDR2 SYDVKM. Trimming took off 3 bases at V and 0 bases at J, with 17 bases between the two ends.

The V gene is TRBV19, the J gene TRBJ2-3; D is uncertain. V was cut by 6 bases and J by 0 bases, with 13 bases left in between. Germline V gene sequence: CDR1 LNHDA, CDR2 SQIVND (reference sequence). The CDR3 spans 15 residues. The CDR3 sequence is CASSAGGPSTDTQYF. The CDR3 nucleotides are TGTGCCAGTAGCGCCGGCGGTCCCAGCACAGATACGCAGTATTTT.

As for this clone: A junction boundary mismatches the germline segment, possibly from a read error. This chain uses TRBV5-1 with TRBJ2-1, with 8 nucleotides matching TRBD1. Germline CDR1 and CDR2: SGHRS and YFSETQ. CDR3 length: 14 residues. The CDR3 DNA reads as TGCGCCAGCAGCTTCGGGCGGGACAGGTTTGAGGAGTTCTTC. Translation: CASSFGRDRFEEFF.

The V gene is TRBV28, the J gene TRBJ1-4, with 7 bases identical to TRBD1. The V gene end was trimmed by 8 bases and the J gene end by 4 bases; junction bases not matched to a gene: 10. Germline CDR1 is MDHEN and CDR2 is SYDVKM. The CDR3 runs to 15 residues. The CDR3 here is CASSRDRSYNEKLFF. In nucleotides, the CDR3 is TGTGCCAGCTCACGGGACAGAAGTTATAATGAAAAACTGTTTTTT.

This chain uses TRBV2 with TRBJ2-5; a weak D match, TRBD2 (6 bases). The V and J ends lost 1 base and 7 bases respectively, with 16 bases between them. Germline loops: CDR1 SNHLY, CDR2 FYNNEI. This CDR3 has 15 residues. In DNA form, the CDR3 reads TGTGCCAGCAGTGAAGTCGGGGGTCGCCAGGGGACCCAGTACTTC. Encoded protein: CASSEVGGRQGTQYF.